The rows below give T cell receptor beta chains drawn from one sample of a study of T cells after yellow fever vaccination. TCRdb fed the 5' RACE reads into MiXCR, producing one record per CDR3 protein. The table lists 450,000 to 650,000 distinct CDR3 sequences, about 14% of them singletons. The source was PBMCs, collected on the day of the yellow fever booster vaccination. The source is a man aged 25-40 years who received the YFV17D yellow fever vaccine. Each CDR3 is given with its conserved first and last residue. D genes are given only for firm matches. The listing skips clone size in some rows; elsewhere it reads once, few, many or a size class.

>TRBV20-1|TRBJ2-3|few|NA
CSGRVRDTQYF
TGCAGTGGACGGGTTAGGGATACGCAGTATTTT
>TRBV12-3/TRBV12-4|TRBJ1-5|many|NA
CASSFGNSNQPQHF
TGTGCCAGCAGTTTTGGGAATAGCAATCAGCCCCAGCATTTT
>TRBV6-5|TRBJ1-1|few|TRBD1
CASSHRGRRAEAFF
TGTGCCAGCAGTCACAGGGGGCGTCGGGCTGAAGCTTTCTTT
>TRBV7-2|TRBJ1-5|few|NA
CASSLMAEEPQHF
TGTGCCAGCAGCTTAATGGCCGAAGAGCCCCAGCATTTT
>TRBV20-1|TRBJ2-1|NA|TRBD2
CSATGLAGALSYNEQFF
TGCAGTGCCACGGGACTAGCGGGAGCCCTATCCTACAATGAGCAGTTCTTC
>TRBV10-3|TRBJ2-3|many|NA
CAIQDLGAVYF
TGTGCCATCCAAGACCTTGGGGCGGTGTATTTT
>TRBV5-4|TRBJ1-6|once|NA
CASSLGSGGNSPLHF
TGTGCCAGCAGCCTGGGATCGGGCGGGAATTCACCCCTCCACTTT
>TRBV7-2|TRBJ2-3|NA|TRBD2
CASRPQAGEKQYF
TGTGCCAGCAGACCTCAGGCGGGAGAGAAGCAGTATTTT
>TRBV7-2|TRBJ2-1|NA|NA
CASSFSTPSYNEQFF
TGTGCCAGCAGCTTTTCTACACCTAGCTACAATGAGCAGTTCTTC
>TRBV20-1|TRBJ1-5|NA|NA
CSARRRVGSNQPQHF
TGCAGTGCTAGGCGCAGGGTGGGGAGCAATCAGCCCCAGCATTTT
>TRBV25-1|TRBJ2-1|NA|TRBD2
CASSEYTGRAHNEQFF
TGTGCCAGCAGTGAATATACCGGGAGGGCCCACAATGAGCAGTTCTTC
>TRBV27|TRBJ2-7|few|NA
CASSDRPVNYEQYF
TGTGCCAGCAGTGATCGCCCAGTTAACTACGAGCAGTACTTC
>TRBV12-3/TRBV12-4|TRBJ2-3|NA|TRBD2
CASSVEVAGGSTDTQYF
TGTGCCAGCAGCGTGGAGGTAGCGGGAGGCTCCACAGATACGCAGTATTTT
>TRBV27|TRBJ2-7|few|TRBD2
CASSLRSSGSYEQYF
TGTGCCAGCAGTTTACGTTCCAGCGGGAGTTACGAGCAGTACTTC
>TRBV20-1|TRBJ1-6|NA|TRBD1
CSAPRGGQGNSPLHF
TGCAGTGCGCCCAGGGGGGGACAGGGTAATTCACCCCTCCACTTT
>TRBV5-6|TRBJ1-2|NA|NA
CPKQSGQGDGYGYTF
TGTCCAAAGCAGTCGGGGCAAGGGGATGGCTATGGCTACACCTTC
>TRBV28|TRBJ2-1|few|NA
CASSPHTAPGEQFF
TGTGCCAGCAGCCCCCATACGGCTCCAGGTGAGCAGTTCTTC
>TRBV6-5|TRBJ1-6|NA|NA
CASSYGGLVNSPLHF
TGTGCCAGCAGTTACGGGGGGCTCGTTAATTCACCCCTCCACTTT
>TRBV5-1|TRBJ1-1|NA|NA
CASSLAWGANIEAFF
TGCGCCAGCAGCTTGGCATGGGGGGCGAATATTGAAGCTTTCTTT
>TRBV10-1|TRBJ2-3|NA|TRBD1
CASSEGTGRGSTDTQYF
TGCGCCAGCAGTGAGGGGACAGGGAGAGGCAGCACAGATACGCAGTATTTT
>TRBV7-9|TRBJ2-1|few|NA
CASRLGINNEQFF
TGTGCCAGCAGACTAGGGATTAACAATGAGCAGTTCTTC
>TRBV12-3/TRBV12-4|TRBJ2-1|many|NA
CASTGLTYNEQFF
TGTGCCAGCACTGGGTTAACCTACAATGAGCAGTTCTTC
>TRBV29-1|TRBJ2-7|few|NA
CSVNDRKYEQYF
TGCAGCGTTAATGACAGGAAGTACGAGCAGTACTTC
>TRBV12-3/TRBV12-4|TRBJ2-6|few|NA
CASSPNSGANVLTF
TGTGCCAGCAGTCCTAACTCTGGGGCCAACGTCCTGACTTTC
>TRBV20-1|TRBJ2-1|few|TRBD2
CSAPGLASYEQFF
TGCAGTGCACCGGGACTAGCAAGCTATGAGCAGTTCTTC
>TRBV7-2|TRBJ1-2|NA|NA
CASSFVNYGYTF
TGTGCCAGCAGCTTTGTTAACTATGGCTACACCTTC
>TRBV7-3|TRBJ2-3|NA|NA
CASSLIAATDTQSF
TGTGCCAGCAGCTTGATAGCGGCCACAGATACGCAGTCTTTT
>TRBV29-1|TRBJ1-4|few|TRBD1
CSFSDRNSEKLFF
TGCAGCTTCTCGGACAGGAATAGTGAAAAACTGTTTTTT
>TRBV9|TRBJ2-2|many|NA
CASSVTVGELFF
TGTGCCAGCAGCGTGACCGTCGGGGAGCTGTTTTTT
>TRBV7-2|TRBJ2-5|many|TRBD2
CASSLSGGRRGETQYF
TGTGCCAGCAGCTTATCCGGCGGGAGGAGGGGGGAGACCCAGTACTTC
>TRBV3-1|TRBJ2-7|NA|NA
CASSSQAGGAYEQYF
TGTGCCAGCAGCTCTCAGGCCGGGGGCGCCTACGAGCAGTACTTC
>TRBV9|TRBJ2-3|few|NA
CASSASRVTDTQYF
TGTGCCAGCAGCGCTAGCAGGGTCACAGATACGCAGTATTTT
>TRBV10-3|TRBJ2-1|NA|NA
CAISESEAPAHNEQFF
TGTGCCATCAGTGAGTCAGAGGCGCCGGCCCACAATGAGCAGTTCTTC
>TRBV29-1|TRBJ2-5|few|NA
CSVAIFGETQYF
TGCAGCGTTGCCATTTTTGGGGAGACCCAGTACTTC
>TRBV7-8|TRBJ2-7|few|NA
CASSREGPEQYF
TGTGCCAGCAGCCGCGAGGGACCCGAGCAGTACTTC
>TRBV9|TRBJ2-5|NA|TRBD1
CASSVAGTVQETQYF
TGTGCCAGCAGCGTAGCCGGGACAGTCCAAGAGACCCAGTACTTC
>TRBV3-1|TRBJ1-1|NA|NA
CASSQSNTWDTEAFF
TGTGCCAGCAGCCAATCGAACACCTGGGACACTGAAGCTTTCTTT
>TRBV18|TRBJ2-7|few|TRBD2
CASSLGGSGAYEQYF
TGTGCCAGCTCCCTGGGGGGTAGCGGGGCCTACGAGCAGTACTTC
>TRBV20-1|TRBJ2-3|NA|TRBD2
CSFWGLAGTDTQYF
TGCAGTTTCTGGGGCCTAGCGGGCACAGATACGCAGTATTTT
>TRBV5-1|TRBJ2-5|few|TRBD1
CASSLADRAMAGETQYF
TGCGCCAGCAGCTTGGCGGACAGGGCCATGGCGGGAGAGACCCAGTACTTC
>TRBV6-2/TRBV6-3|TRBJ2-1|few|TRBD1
CASSYTPGQGGLSSYNEQFF
TGTGCCAGCAGTTACACTCCGGGACAGGGGGGCCTGAGCTCCTACAATGAGCAGTTCTTC
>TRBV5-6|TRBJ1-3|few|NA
CASSPGSGSLAGNTIYF
TGTGCCAGCAGCCCGGGGTCGGGGTCACTTGCTGGAAACACCATATATTTT
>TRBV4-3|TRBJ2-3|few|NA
CASSQGPHSTDTQYF
TGCGCCAGCAGCCAAGGCCCCCATAGCACAGATACGCAGTATTTT
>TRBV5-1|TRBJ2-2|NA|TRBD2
CASSVTSANVGELFF
TGCGCCAGCAGCGTCACTAGCGCGAACGTCGGGGAGCTGTTTTTT
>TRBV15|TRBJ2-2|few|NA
CATSRAGSGSRELFF
TGTGCCACCAGCAGGGCGGGATCAGGGTCCCGGGAGCTGTTTTTT
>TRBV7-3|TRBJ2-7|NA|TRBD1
CASSPGTGILDEQYF
TGTGCCAGCAGCCCCGGGACAGGAATTCTGGACGAGCAGTACTTC
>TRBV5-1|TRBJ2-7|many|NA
CASSLGGTLPYEQYF
TGCGCCAGCAGCTTGGGCGGAACGCTGCCCTACGAGCAGTACTTC
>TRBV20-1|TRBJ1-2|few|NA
CSARGGHFGYTF
TGCAGTGCTAGAGGGGGCCACTTTGGCTACACCTTC
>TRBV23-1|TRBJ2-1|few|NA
CASSQHRDSQRAYNEQFF
TGCGCCAGCAGTCAGCACCGGGACTCACAACGAGCCTACAATGAGCAGTTCTTC
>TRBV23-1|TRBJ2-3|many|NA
CASSPTTPPSTDTQYF
TGCGCCAGCAGTCCGACAACCCCCCCTAGCACAGATACGCAGTATTTT
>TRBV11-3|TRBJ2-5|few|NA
CASSASRAKTQYF
TGTGCCAGCAGCGCAAGTCGGGCCAAGACCCAGTACTTC
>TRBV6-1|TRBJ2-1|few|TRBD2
CASTPGGLAGANEQFF
TGTGCCAGCACCCCAGGAGGACTAGCGGGAGCCAATGAGCAGTTCTTC